This T cell receptor (beta chain) originates from a study of blood T cells in healthy people across ages. Next came a second PCR, run for about 7 to 12 cycles, which used a sample-barcoded 5' primer along with a J-beta primer mix. TCRdb ran MiXCR on the 5' RACE reads and lists one entry per CDR3 protein. The table lists some 690,000 distinct CDR3 sequences, over 20% of them singletons. This clonotype was seen a handful of times. This clonotype originated in a man in his sixties or seventies in good health. Sequencing was carried out using blood.

In DNA, the CDR3 is TGTGCCAGCAGCCAGGGACTAGCGGGGGGCCTCGGAAAGTCTGGTGAGCAGTACTTC. The encoded protein is CASSQGLAGGLGKSGEQYF. The chain carries TRBV4-2 and TRBJ2-7; 15 bases are a match to TRBD2. Germline loops: CDR1 LGHNA, CDR2 YNFKEQ. V gave up 3 bases and J gave up 7 bases; unmatched junction bases: 16. The CDR3 loop spans 19 amino acids.